Below, one T cell receptor (beta chain) is given with its context. The antigen remains undetermined. Genomic DNA from each subset was divided evenly over several immunoSEQ plates. Each unsorted PBMC replicate got 300 ng genomic DNA, tens of thousands of genomes. Unsorted PBMCs provided DNA that was sequenced on ten immunoSEQ deep assay plates. Sequenced by immunoSEQ multiplex PCR; TCRdb stores in-frame clones only, minus some. This repertoire shows hundreds of thousands of clones, 75% to 85% found once; its top ten account for 10% to 15%. Germline V lookup: CDR1 SGDLS, CDR2 YYNGEE. This CDR3 comprises 15 residues. V lost 4 bases to trimming and J lost 8 bases, with 21 bases between them. These data originate in a study of shared clonotypes between healthy human individuals. Study-wide points: Researchers sampled blood only, noting tissue repertoires likely differ.

The sequence derives from a woman aged 40 to 49 in good health. Some clones in this sample may be carry-over from other donors' samples. V and J are TRBV9 and TRBJ1-2; D is unresolved. Sequencing was carried out using PBMCs. The CDR3 spells CASSRSPTRVEGYTF. The CDR3 bases are TGTGCCAGCAGCCGATCCCCGACAAGGGTAGAGGGCTACACCTTC.